Only a few counts were recorded for the clone carrying this T cell receptor beta chain. The antigen remains undetermined. TCRdb independently ran MiXCR on the reads; one entry per CDR3 protein. Among 650,000 to 900,000 distinct CDR3 sequences listed, approximately 32% were seen once. These data originate in a study of T cell repertoires in cytomegalovirus infection. Germline CDR1 and CDR2: MNHEY and SVGEGT. Trimming stripped 6 bases from V and 0 bases from J, with 9 bases between. The CDR3 sequence is 13 residues long. Sequences were derived from cultured CD8+ T cells from PBMCs, sampled from culture after CMV antigen stimulation. The clonotype comes from a human donor in good health (CMV status not recorded). Some clones in this sample may be carry-over from other donors' samples. The chain uses TRBV6-2 or TRBV6-3 and TRBJ2-7; the D gene is possibly TRBD1 (5 bases). CDR3 residues: CASSPDNSYEQYV. As DNA, the CDR3 is TGTGCCAGCAGCCCGGACAACTCCTACGAGCAGTACGTC.